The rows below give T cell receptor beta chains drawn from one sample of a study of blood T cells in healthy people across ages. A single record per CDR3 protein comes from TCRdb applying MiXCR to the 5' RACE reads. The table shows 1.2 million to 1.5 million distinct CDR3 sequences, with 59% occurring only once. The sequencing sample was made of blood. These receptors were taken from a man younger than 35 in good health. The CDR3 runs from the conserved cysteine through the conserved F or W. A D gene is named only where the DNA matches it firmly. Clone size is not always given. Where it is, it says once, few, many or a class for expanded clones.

CASSEPTEYQETQYF	TGTGCCAGCAGTGAGCCGACAGAATACCAAGAGACCCAGTACTTC	NA	NA	TRBV6-1	TRBJ2-5
CASNPGWGEQYF	TGTGCCAGCAACCCCGGATGGGGAGAGCAGTACTTC	NA	few	TRBV12-3/TRBV12-4	TRBJ2-5
CASSLQGLATNEKLFF	TGCGCCAGCAGCTTGCAGGGGTTGGCAACTAATGAAAAACTGTTTTTT	NA	NA	TRBV5-1	TRBJ1-4
CATTSGVSSSYEQYF	TGTGCCACCACTAGCGGGGTGTCGAGCTCCTACGAGCAGTACTTC	TRBD2	few	TRBV6-5	TRBJ2-7
CASSQYPGARNSPLHF	TGCGCCAGCAGCCAGTACCCGGGAGCGAGGAATTCACCCCTCCACTTT	NA	NA	TRBV4-3	TRBJ1-6
CASSPAVVGLTEAFF	TGTGCCAGCAGTCCCGCGGTGGTAGGCCTCACTGAAGCTTTCTTT	NA	NA	TRBV2	TRBJ1-1
CSATYPNSNQPQHF	TGCAGTGCTACCTATCCGAATAGCAATCAGCCCCAGCATTTT	NA	few	TRBV20-1	TRBJ1-5
CASSPVPGQGGFEKLFF	TGTGCCAGCAGCCCTGTCCCGGGACAGGGTGGATTCGAAAAACTGTTTTTT	TRBD1	once	TRBV5-6	TRBJ1-4
CASSLLDYEQYF	TGTGCCAGCAGTTTACTAGACTACGAGCAGTACTTC	NA	few	TRBV12-3/TRBV12-4	TRBJ2-7
CASRRDKAFGEQYF	TGTGCCAGCAGACGGGACAAAGCCTTTGGGGAGCAGTACTTC	NA	few	TRBV7-2	TRBJ2-7
CSVGTSGYEQYF	TGCAGCGTTGGGACTAGCGGCTACGAGCAGTACTTC	TRBD2	many	TRBV29-1	TRBJ2-7
CASRPTGRQGKYEQYF	TGTGCCAGCAGACCTACGGGGAGACAGGGAAAATACGAGCAGTACTTC	TRBD1	NA	TRBV6-5	TRBJ2-7
CASSDRLAPYNEQFF	TGTGCCAGCAGTGATAGACTAGCGCCCTACAATGAGCAGTTCTTC	TRBD2	NA	TRBV27	TRBJ2-1
CAISETGTGLFTDTQYF	TGTGCCATCAGTGAGACCGGGACAGGGCTTTTCACAGATACGCAGTATTTT	TRBD1	few	TRBV10-3	TRBJ2-3
CASTPNGPLRRLLNNEQFF	TGCGCCAGTACACCTAACGGGCCGTTACGACGCCTCCTTAACAATGAGCAGTTCTTC	NA	few	TRBV4-3	TRBJ2-1
CASSQDFMGDRGETQYF	TGCGCCAGCAGCCAAGATTTCATGGGAGACAGGGGCGAGACCCAGTACTTC	TRBD1	NA	TRBV4-3	TRBJ2-5
CASSQDPLRWTDSNQPQHF	TGCGCCAGCAGCCAAGATCCCCTTCGCTGGACAGATAGCAATCAGCCCCAGCATTTT	NA	few	TRBV4-1	TRBJ1-5
CASRLDRGSSYEQYF	TGTGCCAGCAGACTCGACAGGGGGAGCTCCTACGAGCAGTACTTC	TRBD1	NA	TRBV2	TRBJ2-7
CASSPQVWGRAEAFF	TGTGCCAGCAGTCCCCAGGTTTGGGGCAGAGCTGAAGCTTTCTTT	NA	NA	TRBV28	TRBJ1-1
CASSQDLAGSNEKLFF	TGCGCCAGCAGCCAAGATCTAGCGGGTAGTAATGAAAAACTGTTTTTT	NA	NA	TRBV4-1	TRBJ1-4
CASSSTGADGYTF	TGTGCCAGCAGTTCGACAGGGGCCGATGGCTACACCTTC	TRBD1	NA	TRBV28	TRBJ1-2
CATSRERGGTDTQYF	TGTGCCACCAGCAGAGAGCGGGGAGGTACAGATACGCAGTATTTT	NA	NA	TRBV15	TRBJ2-3
CASSYRGTSPQFF	TGTGCCAGCAGCTACAGGGGGACTAGCCCCCAGTTCTTC	NA	NA	TRBV27	TRBJ2-1
CASSPQPLGSETQYF	TGTGCCAGCAGCCCTCAACCACTAGGATCGGAGACCCAGTACTTC	NA	NA	TRBV13	TRBJ2-5
CASSEWTSDGLSKNIQYF	TGTGCCAGCAGTGAATGGACCAGCGACGGGTTGTCTAAAAACATTCAGTACTTC	NA	few	TRBV2	TRBJ2-4
CASREDRPGRAFF	TGTGCCAGCAGGGAGGACAGACCTGGAAGAGCTTTCTTT	NA	once	TRBV2	TRBJ1-1
CASSLSGRGWDIQYF	TGTGCCAGCAGCTTAAGCGGCAGGGGCTGGGACATTCAGTACTTC	NA	NA	TRBV7-9	TRBJ2-4
CASSQAQKDQPQHF	TGCGCCAGCAGCCAAGCTCAAAAGGATCAGCCCCAGCATTTT	NA	once	TRBV4-1	TRBJ1-5
CASSSRLDDETQYF	TGTGCCAGCAGCTCCAGGCTAGACGACGAGACCCAGTACTTC	NA	NA	TRBV7-7	TRBJ2-5
CASSPRIFPYEQYF	TGTGCCAGCAGTCCGAGAATTTTTCCCTACGAGCAGTACTTC	NA	once	TRBV27	TRBJ2-7
CSERQGARDEQYF	TGCAGCGAGCGACAGGGGGCGCGTGACGAGCAGTACTTC	TRBD1	NA	TRBV29-1	TRBJ2-7
CASRDSGGAADTQYF	TGTGCCAGCAGAGATAGCGGGGGGGCCGCAGATACGCAGTATTTT	TRBD2	NA	TRBV6-5	TRBJ2-3
CASSLDVAGGTYNEQYF	TGTGCCAGCAGTTTAGATGTAGCGGGGGGGACCTACAATGAGCAGTACTTC	TRBD2	once	TRBV27	TRBJ2-7
CASSFAGTLYEQYF	TGTGCCAGCAGTTTTGCCGGGACACTCTACGAGCAGTACTTC	NA	few	TRBV12-3/TRBV12-4	TRBJ2-7
CASRENRGEVQPQHF	TGTGCCAGCAGAGAGAACAGGGGAGAGGTTCAGCCCCAGCATTTT	TRBD1	NA	TRBV6-6	TRBJ1-5
CASRPDRGGEQYF	TGTGCCAGCAGACCCGACAGGGGAGGCGAGCAGTACTTC	TRBD1	NA	TRBV6-2/TRBV6-3	TRBJ2-7
CASSPEAGGPMDEQFF	TGCGCCAGCAGCCCGGAGGCAGGGGGCCCCATGGATGAGCAGTTCTTC	TRBD1	NA	TRBV5-1	TRBJ2-1
CASSYSQWDRPRYTF	TGTGCCAGCAGTTACTCGCAGTGGGACAGGCCGCGCTACACCTTC	TRBD1	NA	TRBV6-2/TRBV6-3	TRBJ1-2
CSASETGYEQYF	TGCAGTGCTAGTGAGACGGGCTACGAGCAGTACTTC	NA	few	TRBV20-1	TRBJ2-7
CAISESVLAGYSGELFF	TGTGCCATCAGTGAGTCGGTTCTAGCGGGGTATAGCGGGGAGCTGTTTTTT	TRBD2	NA	TRBV10-3	TRBJ2-2
CSVPDRGRTGELFF	TGCAGCGTTCCTGACAGGGGGCGTACCGGGGAGCTGTTTTTT	TRBD1	NA	TRBV29-1	TRBJ2-2
CASSRTYSNQPQHF	TGTGCCAGCAGTAGGACGTATAGCAATCAGCCCCAGCATTTT	NA	NA	TRBV6-2/TRBV6-3	TRBJ1-5
CASSLESGRDKFF	TGTGCCAGCAGCTTAGAGTCTGGCCGGGATAAGTTCTTC	NA	NA	TRBV7-9	TRBJ2-1
CASSPGQGAVYGYTF	TGTGCCAGCAGTCCGGGACAGGGGGCCGTCTATGGCTACACCTTC	TRBD1	NA	TRBV27	TRBJ1-2
CSAPSGVSTDTQYF	TGCAGTGCTCCCAGCGGGGTTAGCACAGATACGCAGTATTTT	TRBD2	NA	TRBV20-1	TRBJ2-3
CSVESNSDEQYF	TGCAGCGTTGAGAGTAATAGCGACGAGCAGTACTTC	NA	NA	TRBV29-1	TRBJ2-7
CASSLVRGTSYEQYF	TGCGCCAGCAGCTTGGTAAGGGGCACGTCCTACGAGCAGTACTTC	NA	NA	TRBV5-1	TRBJ2-7
CATVGTIYNEQFF	TGTGCCACCGTGGGGACTATATACAATGAGCAGTTCTTC	TRBD2	NA	TRBV10-3	TRBJ2-1
CASSQDSREEEQFF	TGTGCCAGCAGCCAAGACTCCCGAGAGGAGGAGCAGTTCTTC	NA	few	TRBV3-1	TRBJ2-1
CASIRGYSSGANVLTF	TGTGCCAGCATCCGGGGTTACTCCTCTGGGGCCAACGTCCTGACTTTC	NA	NA	TRBV12-3/TRBV12-4	TRBJ2-6
CASSGRHPTYEQYF	TGTGCCAGCAGTGGGAGACACCCCACCTACGAGCAGTACTTC	NA	NA	TRBV25-1	TRBJ2-7
CASSELWGSYNEQYF	TGTGCCAGCAGTGAATTGTGGGGGTCCTACAATGAGCAGTACTTC	NA	NA	TRBV25-1	TRBJ2-7
CASSFGMTSGVISTDTQYF	TGTGCCAGCAGCTTTGGAATGACTAGCGGGGTGATATCCACAGATACGCAGTATTTT	TRBD2	NA	TRBV11-2	TRBJ2-3
CASIPGQGSDGTEAFF	TGTGCCAGCATTCCGGGACAGGGGTCGGATGGCACTGAAGCTTTCTTT	TRBD1	NA	TRBV7-6	TRBJ1-1
CAWRYQPNTEAFF	TGTGCCTGGAGGTATCAGCCGAACACTGAAGCTTTCTTT	NA	NA	TRBV30	TRBJ1-1
CASSYYNSYTGELFF	TGTGCCAGCAGTTACTATAACAGTTACACCGGGGAGCTGTTTTTT	NA	NA	TRBV6-6	TRBJ2-2
CASSETDRGPGELFF	TGTGCCAGCAGTGAAACGGACAGGGGGCCCGGGGAGCTGTTTTTT	TRBD1	NA	TRBV6-1	TRBJ2-2
CASSFLGDYEQFF	TGTGCCAGCAGTTTCTTGGGGGACTACGAGCAGTTCTTC	TRBD2	NA	TRBV12-3/TRBV12-4	TRBJ2-1
CATSRAIQGVLNIQYF	TGTGCCACCAGCAGAGCAATCCAGGGAGTATTGAACATTCAGTACTTC	NA	NA	TRBV15	TRBJ2-4